The 17 T cell receptor beta chains given below trace back to one sample, sequenced in a study of graft-versus-host responses after intestinal transplantation. This table comes from immunoSEQ multiplex PCR, and its TCRdb copy is limited to in-frame clones, with some not included. The sample contains about 97,000 clones, 85% to 95% of which appear only once. The antigens for these receptors are not known. Sample: unstimulated CD8+ T cells sorted from spleen or lymph node cells, taken before transplant. The receptors derive from a human donor who was the organ donor for an intestinal transplant.

Points on this clone: Other DNA sequences within the sample encode an identical CDR3. The CDR3 spells CASSDKQGATYEQYF. The CDR3 DNA follows: TGTGCCAGCAGTGACAAGCAGGGGGCCACCTACGAGCAGTACTTC. This chain uses TRBV6-1 with TRBJ2-7; 8 positions agree with TRBD1. The CDR3 covers 15 residues. Trimming cost V 3 bases and J 2 bases; bases outside gene matches: 6. The germline gives CDR1 MNHNS, CDR2 SASEGT.

The gene calls are TRBV7-9 and TRBJ1-1, with a possible D match to TRBD1 (6 bases). This CDR3 contains 14 residues. The ends were cut back, 7 bases at V and 4 bases at J, with 16 bases in the middle. The germline V gene has CDR1 SEHNR and CDR2 FQNEAQ (reference sequence). DNA of the CDR3: TGTGCCAGCACCCTACAGGGTCGGGCCACTGAAGCTTTCTTT. Its protein is CASTLQGRATEAFF.

The chain carries TRBV19 and TRBJ1-2, with 7 bases identical to TRBD1. The V gene's germline CDR1 is LNHDA and CDR2 SQIVND (reference sequence). The CDR3 runs 14 residues. The V and J ends lost 5 bases and 4 bases, in that order; junction bases with no gene match: 7. For the CDR3, the DNA is TGTGCCAGTAGTCCACCTGGGACAGCCTATGGCTACACCTTC. Amino acids: CASSPPGTAYGYTF.

Concerning this clone: Other DNA sequences in this sample translate to the same CDR3. The chain links TRBV5-1 to TRBJ1-1, with D possibly being TRBD1 (6 bases). The CDR3 is 13 amino acids. Germline-derived CDR1 and CDR2 are SGHRS and YFSETQ. V lost 2 bases and J lost 3, with 8 bases in between. The CDR3 region is CASSFPGDTEAFF. The CDR3 DNA reads as TGCGCCAGCAGCTTTCCAGGGGACACTGAAGCTTTCTTT.

This chain links TRBV7-2 with TRBJ1-6; D uncertain. V lost 3 bases and J 11 bases, leaving 8 bases between the germline ends. There are 12 residues in the CDR3. CDR1 is SGHTA and CDR2 is FQGNSA in the germline V gene. The CDR3 region has the DNA TGTGCCAGCAGCTTTAGCGGTCCACCCCTCCACTTT. It codes for CASSFSGPPLHF.

This clone was recorded once. V and J are TRBV27 and TRBJ2-7, with TRBD1 as a possible D gene (5 bases). Deletions cut 3 bases from V and 2 bases from J, with 11 bases between. CDR3 length equals 14 residues. Looked up from germline, CDR1 is MNHEY and CDR2 is SMNVEV (reference sequence). CDR3 sequence (DNA): TGTGCCAGCAGTTTTATGACAGTTCCCTACGAGCAGTACTTC. Its translation is CASSFMTVPYEQYF.

The CDR3 DNA reads as TGTGCCAGCAGCTTAGACCTCAGGGGGCAGGATAATTCACCCCTCCACTTT. Protein sequence: CASSLDLRGQDNSPLHF. The V call is TRBV7-9, the J call TRBJ1-6; the match to TRBD1 covers 8 bases. This CDR3 has 17 residues. CDR1 SEHNR and CDR2 FQNEAQ come from the germline V gene (reference sequence). J was trimmed by 5 bases and V by 1 base; bases with no gene match: 7.

Points on this clone: This sample includes further DNA sequences coding for the same CDR3. The genes are TRBV4-1 and TRBJ2-7; 7 bases are shared with TRBD1. With 3 bases clipped from V and 3 bases from J, the junction kept 5 bases outside the gene matches. This CDR3 spans 14 amino acids. In germline, CDR1 is MGHRA, CDR2 YSYEKL. The CDR3 here is CASSHRDRDYEQYF. CDR3 nucleotide sequence: TGCGCCAGCAGCCATCGGGACAGAGACTACGAGCAGTACTTC.

The CDR3 DNA is TGTGCCAGCAGCTACGGAGAACAGAACACTGAAGCTTTCTTT. Its translation: CASSYGEQNTEAFF. The chain employs TRBV5-6 and TRBJ1-1; D ambiguous. Germline lookup yields CDR1 SGHDT and CDR2 YYEEEE. Trimming removed 3 bases at V and 1 base at J, with 10 bases between. CDR3 length: 14 residues.

The chain couples TRBV7-3 to TRBJ1-4, with D unclear. CDR3 size: 15 residues. In germline, CDR1 is SGHTA, CDR2 FQGTGA. V was trimmed by 2 bases and J by 7 bases, leaving 14 bases between them. As DNA, the CDR3 is TGTGCCAGCAGCTTATTAGGTTCCGGCGGTGAAAAACTGTTTTTT. Translation gives CASSLLGSGGEKLFF.

The chain links TRBV5-1 to TRBJ2-1; TRBD2 matches at 7 bases. The CDR3 sequence is 15 residues long. Germline V gene sequence: CDR1 SGHRS, CDR2 YFSETQ. Germline trimming cut 0 bases from V and 7 bases from J; bases unmatched to any gene: 7. This CDR3 is CASSLVWLADNEQFF. The CDR3 DNA follows: TGCGCCAGCAGCTTGGTCTGGCTAGCGGATAATGAGCAGTTCTTC.

V is TRBV5-6 and J is TRBJ1-4; 9 nucleotides match TRBD1. From germline, CDR1 is SGHDT and CDR2 YYEEEE. After removal of 4 bases from V and 7 bases from J, the junction contained 5 bases not matched to a gene. There are 14 residues in the CDR3. The CDR3 nucleotides read TGTGCCAGCAGCATCGGACAGGGGTTTGAAAAACTGTTTTTT. It specifies CASSIGQGFEKLFF.

This rearrangement joins TRBV13 to TRBJ2-7; 12 bases agree with TRBD2. CDR3 length: 15 residues. Germline-derived CDR1 and CDR2 are PRHDT and FYEKMQ (reference sequence). With 5 bases clipped from V and 7 bases from J, the junction kept 9 bases outside the gene matches. The CDR3 spells CASSPVTSGSREQYF. The CDR3, as DNA: TGTGCCAGCAGCCCTGTGACTAGCGGGAGTCGGGAGCAGTACTTC.

There are a few counts of this clone. The chain links TRBV10-2 to TRBJ1-4; 9 bases match TRBD1. CDR3 length: 14 residues. Germline V gives CDR1 WSHSY, CDR2 SAAADI. Germline trimming cut 7 bases from V and 1 base from J; bases unmatched to any gene: 1. CDR3 region: CASTDRGTNEKLFF. DNA for the CDR3: TGCGCCAGCACGGACAGGGGAACTAATGAAAAACTGTTTTTT.

The J gene is TRBJ1-5, the V gene TRBV27; no firm D call. Germline V CDR1 and CDR2: MNHEY, SMNVEV (reference sequence). V was pared by 0 bases and J by 6 bases, with 6 bases between. The CDR3 spans 13 residues. The CDR3 loop reads CASSLSSSQPQHF. The CDR3 nucleotides read TGTGCCAGCAGTTTATCCTCGAGTCAGCCCCAGCATTTT.

On this clone itself: Distinct nucleotide sequences in the sample also encode this CDR3. The chain recombines TRBV11-3 with TRBJ2-7; 10 bases align to TRBD2. The V and J ends lost 3 bases and 7 bases, in that order; junction bases with no gene match: 9. The CDR3 spans 15 residues. CDR1 SGHNT and CDR2 YENEEA come from the germline V gene. In nucleotides, the CDR3 is TGTGCCAGCAGCTTGGTCTCTAGCGGGGGACAGGAGCAGTACTTC. It codes for CASSLVSSGGQEQYF.

The chain is built from TRBV5-4 and TRBJ2-3; 11 bases agree with TRBD2. Unmatched junction bases numbered 8, after V lost 4 bases and J lost 7 bases. The CDR3 runs to 15 residues. Germline-derived CDR1 and CDR2 are SGHNT and YYREEE (reference sequence). Here the CDR3 reads CASSDSGGAPYTQYF. The CDR3 DNA reads as TGTGCCAGCAGCGATAGCGGGGGGGCCCCCTATACGCAGTATTTT.